A single sample is the source of the 24 T cell receptor beta chains below, sequenced in a study of CD8+ T cells in alopecia areata. Treatment meaning: oral pan-JAK inhibitor, 5-10 mg twice daily. Sequencing templates came from extracted RNA that was reverse transcribed into cDNA. Data came from immunoSEQ multiplex PCR; TCRdb stores just in-frame clones and leaves some out. The profile shows 150,000 to 200,000 clones, roughly 60% of them singletons. The sample in question was CD4+ T cells sorted from blood, obtained at approximately week 60, from a patient treated with tofacitinib. These receptors came from a human donor with alopecia areata.

The chain joins TRBV6-5 to TRBJ2-7, with 8 bases that match TRBD1. Unmatched junction bases numbered 3, after V lost 0 bases and J lost 2 bases. This CDR3 is built from 15 residues. The germline gives CDR1 MNHEY, CDR2 SVGAGI. DNA for the CDR3: TGTGCCAGCAGTTACTCAGGACAGGGTCCCTACGAGCAGTACTTC. Translated, it gives CASSYSGQGPYEQYF.

The rearrangement uses TRBV5-1 and TRBJ1-6; D possibly corresponds to TRBD1 (6 bases). CDR1 is SGHRS and CDR2 is YFSETQ in the germline V gene. The CDR3 has 15 residues. The germline V and J ends were trimmed by 4 bases and 5 bases, with 13 bases remaining between them. CDR3 amino acids: CASSEGHLNNSPLHF. CDR3 DNA: TGCGCCAGCAGCGAGGGACACTTGAATAATTCACCCCTCCACTTT.

This clone was detected only a few times. The V and J genes are TRBV30 and TRBJ2-2, with D hard to call. The CDR3 consists of 13 residues. Deletions cut 0 bases from V and 4 bases from J, with 6 bases between. Looked up from germline, CDR1 is GTSNPN and CDR2 is SVGIG (reference sequence). CDR3 residues: CAWSVLTTGELFF. The CDR3 DNA is TGTGCCTGGAGTGTACTGACCACCGGGGAGCTGTTTTTT.

The table lists this clone with a few counts. J is TRBJ1-2 and V is TRBV19; D call uncertain. The CDR3 runs 12 residues. The V gene's germline CDR1 is LNHDA and CDR2 SQIVND (reference sequence). V was cut by 6 bases and J by 4 bases, with 9 bases left in between. CDR3 in DNA: TGTGCCAGTAGGGGAGACCTCTATGGCTACACCTTC. Its protein is CASRGDLYGYTF.

The chain recombines TRBV29-1 with TRBJ2-3; no reliable D call. Germline V gene sequence: CDR1 SQVTM, CDR2 ANQGSEA. The CDR3 contains 11 residues. V gave up 5 bases and J gave up 2 bases, with 5 bases separating them. The DNA for the CDR3 is TGCAGCGTTCGGATCACAGATACGCAGTATTTT. Translated: CSVRITDTQYF.

V and J are TRBV25-1 and TRBJ2-7; unclear D gene. The V and J ends lost 4 bases and 5 bases respectively, with 6 bases between them. CDR3 length: 11 amino acids. The germline V gene has CDR1 MGHDK and CDR2 SYGVNS. The chain's CDR3 is CASSGRHEQYF. The CDR3 DNA follows: TGTGCCAGCAGTGGTAGGCACGAGCAGTACTTC.

The V call is TRBV20-1, the J call TRBJ1-1; D may be TRBD1 (6 bases). V lost 5 bases to trimming and J lost 10 bases, with 14 bases between them. The CDR3 spans 11 residues. The germline gives CDR1 DFQATT, CDR2 SNEGSKA (reference sequence). The CDR3 loop is CSAATGTRAFF. The CDR3 DNA follows: TGCAGTGCTGCTACAGGGACTCGAGCTTTCTTT.

V usage is TRBV6-5 and J usage is TRBJ2-5; D gene uncertain. The CDR3 has 13 amino acids. Germline V gene data show CDR1 as MNHEY and CDR2 as SVGAGI. The germline V and J ends were trimmed by 5 bases and 1 base, with 8 bases remaining between them. CDR3 nucleotide sequence: TGTGCCAGCAGTCCACCCACCCAAGAGACCCAGTACTTC. Its protein is CASSPPTQETQYF.

The chain is built from TRBV5-1 and TRBJ2-5; 8 nucleotides match TRBD1. CDR1 SGHRS and CDR2 YFSETQ come from the germline V gene. V lost 1 base to trimming and J lost 5 bases; unmatched junction nucleotides: 10. The CDR3 runs 16 residues. CDR3 bases: TGCGCCAGCAGCTTGCAGGGGGCGATTCTCAAGGAGACCCAGTACTTC. Translation gives CASSLQGAILKETQYF.

This chain uses TRBV29-1 with TRBJ2-5; D is ambiguous. This CDR3 has 12 residues. V was clipped by 4 bases and J by 2 bases, with 8 bases between them. Germline-derived CDR1 and CDR2 are SQVTM and ANQGSEA. The CDR3 protein is CSVAAVQETQYF. DNA of the CDR3: TGCAGCGTTGCAGCAGTACAAGAGACCCAGTACTTC.

The chain couples TRBV6-5 to TRBJ1-1; possible D gene TRBD1, 5 bases. This CDR3 comprises 11 residues. Germline lookup yields CDR1 MNHEY and CDR2 SVGAGI. The V and J ends lost 3 bases and 9 bases respectively, with 8 bases between them. The CDR3: CASSYQGKAFF. DNA of the CDR3: TGTGCCAGCAGTTATCAGGGCAAAGCTTTCTTT.

The rearrangement joins TRBV19 to TRBJ1-2, with 9 bases aligning to TRBD1. Germline V gene lookup returns CDR1 LNHDA and CDR2 SQIVND (reference sequence). Losses at the gene ends were 6 bases for V and 8 bases for J; bases not matched to a gene: 7. The CDR3 totals 13 residues. CDR3 amino acids: CASSTGTGRGYTF. The CDR3 DNA reads TGTGCCAGTAGCACCGGGACAGGGAGAGGCTACACCTTC.

In this sample, this clone turned up a few times. V usage is TRBV7-2 and J usage is TRBJ2-1, with TRBD2 as a possible D gene (5 bases). There are 13 residues in the CDR3. The V and J ends lost 11 bases and 0 bases respectively, with 11 bases between them. CDR1 SGHTA and CDR2 FQGNSA come from the germline V gene. CDR3 region: CALASSSYNEQFF. In nucleotides, the CDR3 is TGTGCCCTAGCATCAAGCTCCTACAATGAGCAGTTCTTC.

This clone appeared a few times. V gene TRBV5-1 combines with J gene TRBJ2-1, with D possibly called TRBD1 or TRBD2 (5 bases each). CDR3 length: 14 residues. Germline loops: CDR1 SGHRS, CDR2 YFSETQ. V lost 0 bases and J lost 5, with 9 bases in between. The CDR3 bases are TGCGCCAGCAGCTTGGCAGGGACCCACAATGAGCAGTTCTTC. The encoded protein is CASSLAGTHNEQFF.

The rearrangement uses TRBV29-1 and TRBJ1-2, with D possibly TRBD1 on 6 matching bases. Germline loops: CDR1 SQVTM, CDR2 ANQGSEA. The ends were cut back, 7 bases at V and 4 bases at J, with 10 bases in the middle. The CDR3 has 11 residues. The DNA for the CDR3 is TGCAGCGGACAGGAGTTCTATGGCTACACCTTC. Its protein is CSGQEFYGYTF.

A few counts support this clone. CDR3 nucleotide sequence: TGTGCCAGCAGGCGACCGGGACAAGAAAACTCTGGGGCCAACGTCCTGACTTTC. As protein: CASRRPGQENSGANVLTF. V gene TRBV11-2 combines with J gene TRBJ2-6, with D perhaps TRBD1 (6 bases). The germline gives CDR1 SGHAT, CDR2 FQNNGV. The CDR3 sequence is 18 residues long. V was cut by 6 bases and J by 0 bases, with 18 bases left in between.

The table lists this clone with a few counts. The chain uses TRBV10-3 and TRBJ1-6; D unresolved. Trimming stripped 4 bases from V and 0 bases from J, with 13 bases between. This CDR3 spans 17 amino acids. Germline CDR1 and CDR2: ENHRY and SYGVKD. Here the CDR3 DNA reads TGTGCCATCAGTGGTACACCGAGTAGCTCCTATAATTCACCCCTCCACTTT. Protein: CAISGTPSSSYNSPLHF.

This rearrangement joins TRBV4-2 to TRBJ2-5; D gene uncertain. The CDR3 is made up of 12 amino acids. V was trimmed by 1 base and J by 1 base, leaving 1 base between them. Germline V gives CDR1 LGHNA, CDR2 YNFKEQ. DNA of the CDR3: TGTGCCAGCAGCCAAGCCCAAGAGACCCAGTACTTC. Its translation is CASSQAQETQYF.

J is TRBJ2-3 and V is TRBV30; weak D call: TRBD1 (5 bases). V was cut by 2 bases and J by 5 bases, with 14 bases left in between. Germline assignment: CDR1 GTSNPN and CDR2 SVGIG (reference sequence). The CDR3 is 14 residues long. CDR3 amino acids: CAWSRNVQGDTQYF. The CDR3 DNA reads as TGTGCCTGGAGTAGGAATGTGCAGGGAGATACGCAGTATTTT.

This chain joins TRBV4-2 and TRBJ1-2; 7 positions agree with TRBD1. CDR3 length: 19 residues. CDR1 LGHNA and CDR2 YNFKEQ come from the germline V gene. V lost 0 bases and J lost 0; bases outside the gene matches: 13. The CDR3 here is CASSQEVPRGTAANYGYTF. CDR3 coding DNA: TGTGCCAGCAGCCAAGAGGTCCCCCGGGGGACAGCAGCTAACTATGGCTACACCTTC.

The chain recombines TRBV11-2 with TRBJ1-2; D is unclear. Trimming took off 0 bases at V and 2 bases at J, with 10 bases between the two ends. CDR3 length: 15 amino acids. Per germline, CDR1 SGHAT and CDR2 FQNNGV. The CDR3 nucleotides are TGTGCCAGCAGCTTAGAGGACGTGGGGAACTATGGCTACACCTTC. Protein: CASSLEDVGNYGYTF.

This clone was detected ten times or more. V gene TRBV9 combines with J gene TRBJ2-5, with D perhaps TRBD2 (5 bases). Germline-derived CDR1 and CDR2 are SGDLS and YYNGEE. The V gene lost 0 bases and the J gene lost 2 bases, with 8 bases spanning the gap. The CDR3 runs 14 residues. The CDR3 protein is CASSVGTLQETQYF. The CDR3 coding sequence is TGTGCCAGCAGCGTAGGGACTCTGCAAGAGACCCAGTACTTC.

This sequence joins TRBV11-3 and TRBJ2-7, with D perhaps TRBD1 (6 bases). The germline V and J ends were trimmed by 5 bases and 0 bases, with 20 bases remaining between them. Germline CDR1 SGHNT, CDR2 YENEEA. The CDR3 covers 17 residues. In nucleotides, the CDR3 is TGTGCCAGCAGCCAGGGGACCCGACCGTTCCTCTCCTACGAGCAGTACTTC. Translating gives CASSQGTRPFLSYEQYF.

This sequence joins TRBV7-9 and TRBJ2-1, with D uncertain. Germline V gene data show CDR1 as SEHNR and CDR2 as FQNEAQ (reference sequence). V was shortened by 0 bases and J by 7 bases, with 10 bases between the two germline ends. This CDR3 is built from 14 residues. CDR3 protein: CASSLAQGFNEQFF. The DNA of the CDR3 is TGTGCCAGCAGCTTAGCGCAAGGGTTTAATGAGCAGTTCTTC.